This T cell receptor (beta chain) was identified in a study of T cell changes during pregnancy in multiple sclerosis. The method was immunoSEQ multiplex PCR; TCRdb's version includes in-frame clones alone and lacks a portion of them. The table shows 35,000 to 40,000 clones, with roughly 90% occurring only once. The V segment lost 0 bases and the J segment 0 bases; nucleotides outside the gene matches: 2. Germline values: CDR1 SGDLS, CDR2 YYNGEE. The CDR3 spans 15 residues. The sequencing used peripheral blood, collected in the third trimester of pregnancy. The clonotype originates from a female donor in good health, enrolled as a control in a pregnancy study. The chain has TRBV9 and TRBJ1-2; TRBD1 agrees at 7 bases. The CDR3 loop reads CASSVGDSANYGYTF. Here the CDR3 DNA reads TGTGCCAGCAGCGTAGGGGACAGCGCTAACTATGGCTACACCTTC.